A single sample is the source of the 7 T cell receptor beta chains below, sequenced in a study of CD8 T cells in ankylosing spondylitis (TCRdb year 2017). Receptor amplification or capture employed 5' RACE. Sequencing was performed on an Illumina HiSeq 2500. TCRdb ran its own pipeline on the public reads, namely fastp trimming at Q25 and MiXCR clone calling, and kept in-frame beta chains. All rows with the same CDR3 protein become a single entry with the most common DNA and genes. The sample yields some 200,000 distinct CDR3 sequences; around 24% were counted once. Of the sample, 6.6% is held by the ten largest clones. Sequences were obtained from blood, either unsorted or a sorted T cell fraction (not recorded which). Receptor source: a male donor with ankylosing spondylitis or in good health (not recorded which).

The V and J genes are TRBV18 and TRBJ1-5; unclear D gene. V was shortened by 6 bases and J by 7 bases, with 13 bases between the two germline ends. Germline CDR1 KGHSH, CDR2 LQKENI. The CDR3 consists of 13 residues. The CDR3 sequence: CASSKHSDQPQHF. CDR3 DNA: TGTGCCAGCTCGAAACATAGCGACCAGCCCCAGCATTTT.

The rearrangement links TRBV5-5 to TRBJ1-2; TRBD1 aligns across 8 bases. Per the germline V gene, CDR1 is SGHKS and CDR2 is YYEKEE (reference sequence). CDR3 length equals 16 residues. The V gene end was trimmed by 2 bases and the J gene end by 6 bases; junction bases not matched to a gene: 12. Here the CDR3 DNA reads TGTGCCAGCAGCTTACGTAAGACAGGGGATCTCGATGGCTACACCTTC. Translating gives CASSLRKTGDLDGYTF. The variable domain in full, completed from reference TRBV5-5 and TRBJ1-2, reads DAGVTQSPTHLIKTRGQQVTLRCSPISGHKSVSWYQQVLGQGPQFIFQYYEKEERGRGNFPDRFSARQFPNYSSELNVNALLLGDSALYLCASSLRKTGDLDGYTFGSGTRLTVV.

V and J are TRBV12-3 or TRBV12-4 and TRBJ2-3, with D tentatively TRBD2 (6 bases). Trimming pared 6 bases from V and 7 bases from J, leaving 23 bases between. This CDR3 is built from 16 residues. CDR3 nucleotides: TGTGCCAGCAGACCTGCGGGGCAGGTCCAAGGGAATACGCAGTATTTT. This gives the protein CASRPAGQVQGNTQYF.

This clonotype was counted ten times or more. V is TRBV6-1 and J is TRBJ2-7; D not resolved. V was clipped by 8 bases and J by 2 bases, with 13 bases between them. The CDR3 is 13 amino acids. CDR1 is MNHNS and CDR2 is SASEGT in the germline V gene. The CDR3 DNA is TGTGCCAGCGGCGTCAGCGTTGCCTACGAGCAGTACTTC. Its translation is CASGVSVAYEQYF.

This clonotype has a count of ten or more. CDR3 sequence: CSATDLPLAKNIQYF. The CDR3 nucleotides are TGCAGTGCAACTGACCTACCTTTAGCCAAAAACATTCAGTACTTC. This chain joins TRBV20-1 and TRBJ2-4, with unresolved D. CDR3 length equals 15 residues. Deletions cut 6 bases from V and 0 bases from J, with 15 bases between. Germline values: CDR1 DFQATT, CDR2 SNEGSKA (reference sequence).

This chain uses TRBV11-2 with TRBJ2-6; D not resolved. The CDR3 is 13 amino acids. CDR1 is SGHAT, CDR2 FQNNGV, per germline. With 5 bases removed from V and 4 bases from J, the gap between germline ends came to 6 bases. In nucleotides, the CDR3 is TGTGCCAGCAGCGTGTGGGGGGCCAACGTCCTGACTTTC. Residues: CASSVWGANVLTF.

This clonotype was seen at least ten times. The rearrangement joins TRBV4-2 to TRBJ2-1, with 10 bases aligning to TRBD2. This CDR3 has 16 residues. Per the germline V gene, CDR1 is LGHNA and CDR2 is YNFKEQ. The V and J ends lost 4 bases and 5 bases, in that order; junction bases with no gene match: 8. The DNA for the CDR3 is TGTGCCAGCAGCCGGAATGTAGGGACTAGCGACAATGAGCAGTTCTTC. Its protein is CASSRNVGTSDNEQFF.